This T cell receptor beta chain originates from a study of blood T cell repertoires in COVID-19. CDR1 and CDR2 from the germline V gene are MNHNY and SVGAGI (reference sequence). The CDR3 loop spans 13 amino acids. With V trimmed by 0 bases and J by 8 bases, 3 bases remained unmatched. Produced via immunoSEQ multiplex PCR; TCRdb's table is partial and in-frame only. This table has 390,000 or so clones, roughly 86% appearing once. Source material: peripheral blood. The V call is TRBV6-6, the J call TRBJ1-2; 7 positions match TRBD1. This clonotype was obtained from a woman aged 25 to 45 with COVID-19, enrolled during active disease. The CDR3 sequence is CASSYSGGEGYTF. The CDR3, as DNA: TGTGCCAGCAGTTACTCAGGGGGCGAGGGCTACACCTTC.